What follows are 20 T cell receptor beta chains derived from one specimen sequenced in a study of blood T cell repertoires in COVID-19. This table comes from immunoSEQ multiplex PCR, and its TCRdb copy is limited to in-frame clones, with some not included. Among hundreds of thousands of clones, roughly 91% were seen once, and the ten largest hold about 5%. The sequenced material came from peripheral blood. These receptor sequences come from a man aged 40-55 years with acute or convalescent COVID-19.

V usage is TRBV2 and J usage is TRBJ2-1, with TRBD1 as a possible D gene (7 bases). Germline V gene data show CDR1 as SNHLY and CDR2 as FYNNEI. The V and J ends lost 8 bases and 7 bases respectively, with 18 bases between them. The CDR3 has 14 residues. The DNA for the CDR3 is TGTGCCAGCGGCACCGCGACAGGGAGGAATGAGCAGTTCTTC. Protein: CASGTATGRNEQFF.

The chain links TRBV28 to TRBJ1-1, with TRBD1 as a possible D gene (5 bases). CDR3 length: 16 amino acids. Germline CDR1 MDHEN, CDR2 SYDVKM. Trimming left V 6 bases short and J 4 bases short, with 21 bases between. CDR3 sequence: CASSWPHIGAGTEAFF. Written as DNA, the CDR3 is TGTGCCAGCAGCTGGCCCCACATAGGGGCAGGCACTGAAGCTTTCTTT.

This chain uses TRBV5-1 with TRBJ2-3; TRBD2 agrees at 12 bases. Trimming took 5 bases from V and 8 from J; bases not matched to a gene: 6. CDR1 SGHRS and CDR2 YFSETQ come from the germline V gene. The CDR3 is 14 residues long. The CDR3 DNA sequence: TGCGCCAGCAGGACTAGCGGGGGAGAGGGTACGCAGTATTTT. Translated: CASRTSGGEGTQYF.

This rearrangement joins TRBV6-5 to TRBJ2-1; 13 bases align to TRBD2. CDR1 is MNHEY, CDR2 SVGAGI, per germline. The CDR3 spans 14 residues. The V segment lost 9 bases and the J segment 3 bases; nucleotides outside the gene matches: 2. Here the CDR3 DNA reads TGTGCCAGTCGACTAGCGGGGGGCTACAATGAGCAGTTCTTC. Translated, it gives CASRLAGGYNEQFF.

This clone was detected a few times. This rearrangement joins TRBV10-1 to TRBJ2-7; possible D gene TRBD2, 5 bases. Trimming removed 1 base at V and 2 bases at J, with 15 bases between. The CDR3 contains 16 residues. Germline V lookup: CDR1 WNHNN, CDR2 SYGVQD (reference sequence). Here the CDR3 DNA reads TGCGCCAGCAGTGAGTTGAGGGAAAAGGCGGCCTACGAGCAGTACTTC. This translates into CASSELREKAAYEQYF.

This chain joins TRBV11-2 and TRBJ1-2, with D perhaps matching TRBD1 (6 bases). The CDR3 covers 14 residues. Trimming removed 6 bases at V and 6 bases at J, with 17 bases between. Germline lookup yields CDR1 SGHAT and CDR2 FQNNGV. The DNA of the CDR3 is TGTGCCAGCAGTCTTACCCAGGGGCCCAATGGCTACACCTTC. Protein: CASSLTQGPNGYTF.

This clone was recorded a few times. CDR3 DNA: TGTGCCAGCAGCTTGGAGGGGCGATCGGACACTGAAGCTTTCTTT. Residues: CASSLEGRSDTEAFF. The chain carries TRBV5-8 and TRBJ1-1; D perhaps matches TRBD1 (5 bases). V was shortened by 0 bases and J by 3 bases, with 12 bases between the two germline ends. CDR3 length: 15 amino acids. Per germline, CDR1 SGHTS and CDR2 YDEGEE.

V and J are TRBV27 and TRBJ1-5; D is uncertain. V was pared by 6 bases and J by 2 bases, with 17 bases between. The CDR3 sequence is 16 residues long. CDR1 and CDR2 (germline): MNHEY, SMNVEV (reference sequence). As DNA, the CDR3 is TGTGCCAGCAGGACATTCGCTTGGAACGGCAATCAGCCCCAGCATTTT. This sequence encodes CASRTFAWNGNQPQHF.

CDR3 amino acids: CASSYGQTGADEQFF. The CDR3 DNA is TGTGCCAGCAGTTACGGGCAGACAGGGGCGGATGAGCAGTTCTTC. This rearrangement joins TRBV6-6 to TRBJ2-1; 8 bases align to TRBD1. Germline loops: CDR1 MNHNY, CDR2 SVGAGI (reference sequence). The junction had 8 bases not matched to a gene; V was cut back by 2 bases and J by 8 bases. The CDR3 loop spans 15 amino acids.

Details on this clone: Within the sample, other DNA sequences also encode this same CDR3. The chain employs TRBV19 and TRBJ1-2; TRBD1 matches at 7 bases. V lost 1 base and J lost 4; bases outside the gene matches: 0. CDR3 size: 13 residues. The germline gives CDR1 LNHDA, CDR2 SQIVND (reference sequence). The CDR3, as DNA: TGTGCCAGTAGTATAGGACAGGGCTATGGCTACACCTTC. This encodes CASSIGQGYGYTF.

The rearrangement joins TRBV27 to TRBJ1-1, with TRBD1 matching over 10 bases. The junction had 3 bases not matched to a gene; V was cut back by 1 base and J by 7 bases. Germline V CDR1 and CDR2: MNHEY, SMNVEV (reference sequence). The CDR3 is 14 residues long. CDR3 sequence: CASSLYGQGVEAFF. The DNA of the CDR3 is TGTGCCAGCAGTTTATATGGACAGGGGGTTGAAGCTTTCTTT.

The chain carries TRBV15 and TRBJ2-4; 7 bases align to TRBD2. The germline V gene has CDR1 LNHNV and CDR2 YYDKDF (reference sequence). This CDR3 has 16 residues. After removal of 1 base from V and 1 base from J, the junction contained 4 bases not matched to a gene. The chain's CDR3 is CATSRGGREAKNIQYF. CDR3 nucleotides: TGTGCCACCAGCAGAGGTGGGCGGGAGGCCAAAAACATTCAGTACTTC.

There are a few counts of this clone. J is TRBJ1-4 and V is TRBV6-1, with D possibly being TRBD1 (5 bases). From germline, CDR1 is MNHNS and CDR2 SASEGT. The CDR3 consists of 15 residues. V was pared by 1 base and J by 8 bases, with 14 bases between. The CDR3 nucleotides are TGTGCCAGCAGTGAAGGGGGGGAGATTGGGGAAAAACTGTTTTTT. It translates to CASSEGGEIGEKLFF.

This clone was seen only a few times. CDR3 amino acids: CASTRQGIDYGYTF. CDR3 coding DNA: TGTGCCAGCACCAGACAGGGGATCGACTATGGCTACACCTTC. The chain is built from TRBV3-1 (or the pseudogene TRBV3-2) and TRBJ1-2; 8 nucleotides line up with TRBD1. The CDR3 contains 14 residues. The ends lost 7 bases at V and 3 bases at J; junction bases unmatched: 7. The germline CDR1 and CDR2 sequences are LGHDT and YNNKEL (reference sequence).

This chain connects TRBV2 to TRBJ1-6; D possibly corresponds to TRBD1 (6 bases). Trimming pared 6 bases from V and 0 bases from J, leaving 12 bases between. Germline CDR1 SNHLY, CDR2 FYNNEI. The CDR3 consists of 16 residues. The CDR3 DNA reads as TGTGCCAGCAGGGTACGACAGGCCTCCTATAATTCACCCCTCCACTTT. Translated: CASRVRQASYNSPLHF.

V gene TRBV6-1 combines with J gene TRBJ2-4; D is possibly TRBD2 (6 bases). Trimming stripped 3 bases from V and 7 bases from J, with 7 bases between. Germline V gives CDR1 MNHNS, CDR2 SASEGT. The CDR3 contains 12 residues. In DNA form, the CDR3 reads TGTGCCAGCAGTGACAGCGGGAACATTCAGTACTTC. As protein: CASSDSGNIQYF.

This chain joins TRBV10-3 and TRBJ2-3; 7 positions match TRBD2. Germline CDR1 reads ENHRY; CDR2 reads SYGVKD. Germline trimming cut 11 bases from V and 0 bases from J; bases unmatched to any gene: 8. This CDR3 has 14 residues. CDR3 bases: TGTGCCCTCTCACCCGGGGGGAGCACAGATACGCAGTATTTT. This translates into CALSPGGSTDTQYF.

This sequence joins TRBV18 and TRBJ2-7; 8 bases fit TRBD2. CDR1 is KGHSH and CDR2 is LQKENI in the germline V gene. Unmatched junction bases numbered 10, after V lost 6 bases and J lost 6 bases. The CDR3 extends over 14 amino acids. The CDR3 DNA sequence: TGTGCCAGCTCCACCACCGGGGGGGCCAGCGAGCAGTACTTC. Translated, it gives CASSTTGGASEQYF.

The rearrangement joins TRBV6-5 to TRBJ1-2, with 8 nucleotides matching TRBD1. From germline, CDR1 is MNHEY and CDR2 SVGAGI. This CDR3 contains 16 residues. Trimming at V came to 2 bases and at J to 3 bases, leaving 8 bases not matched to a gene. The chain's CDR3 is CASSYPLDREDYGYTF. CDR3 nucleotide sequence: TGTGCCAGCAGTTACCCCCTGGACAGGGAAGACTATGGCTACACCTTC.

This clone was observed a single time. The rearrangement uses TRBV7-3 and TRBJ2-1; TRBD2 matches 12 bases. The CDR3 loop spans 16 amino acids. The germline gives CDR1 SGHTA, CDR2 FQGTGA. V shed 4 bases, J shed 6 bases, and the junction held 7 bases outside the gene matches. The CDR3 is CASSSSSGGAGNEQFF. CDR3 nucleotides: TGTGCCAGCAGCTCATCTAGCGGGGGGGCCGGCAATGAGCAGTTCTTC.